This T cell receptor beta chain stems from a study of blood T cell repertoires in COVID-19 (dated by TCRdb to between 2020 and 2021). As for the study more broadly: Collaborator samples came from the United States, Italy and Spain and covered acute and convalescent phases of COVID-19. The material from the prospective study consisted of cDNA or gDNA derived from T cells, B-cell-depleted T cells, or PBMCs. The dataset comprised deeply sampled blood TCRbeta repertoires from subjects exposed to, actively infected with, or recovered from COVID-19. The repertoires were released in a freely available public database intended as a resource for research on the immune response to SARS-CoV-2. Samples came from the ongoing ImmuneRACE study (first 160 participants) plus 1,254 subjects from 6 global collaborators. The sample metadata nearly always contained a de-identified subject ID, COVID-19 status, age in years and sex. Where HLA class I and class II types were available, the types were taken from metadata supplied by the sample provider, not from assay-based typing.

TCRbeta CDR3 regions were amplified from genomic DNA using the immunoSEQ Assay, a bias-controlled multiplex PCR. As for the original processing: Nucleated cell counts per sample were estimated from amplification of reference gene primers within the assay. To quantify the absolute abundance of each unique TCRbeta CDR3 rearrangement, sequence reads were collapsed and filtered. For each sample, productive Simpson clonality was calculated as the square root of Simpson's diversity index over productive rearrangements. As stored in TCRdb, this immuneACCESS dataset retains in-frame rearrangements with V and J assigned. A fraction of the clones does not appear; measured against another copy, unresolved V genes explain less than half of the discrepancy, and the remainder lacks a known reason. V and J calls and clone size are given by that table; D and trimming were obtained from the DNA. The sample data list about 240,000 clones, and 75% to 90% of these were observed just once. The ten biggest clones cover roughly 3.1% of the sample.

Points the paper makes about the study in general: How much clinical and demographic metadata was included differed by source and by participant, and the metadata was provided uncurated.

In the prospective study, participants were about 18 to 100 years old, resided in about two dozen geographic areas of the United States, and were enrolled through a virtual design. In the prospective study, cohorts were assigned on the basis of participant-reported clinical history obtained from a screening survey and a study questionnaire. In the prospective study, mobile phlebotomists collected whole blood, serum and a nasopharyngeal or oropharyngeal swab from each participant. Additional blood draws and questionnaires over an approximately 2-month period could optionally be provided by prospective study participants. Before DNA extraction, prospective study blood samples were shipped either frozen or at room temperature. A remark on this clone: It has no known antigen specificity. Qualities for individual bases were not recorded, and no much larger clone is one base off.

Reading the germline V gene gives CDR1 SGDLS and CDR2 YYNGEE. The CDR3 starts with the cysteine, ends with the phenylalanine, and has 15 residues. Only CDR3 DNA is held: 45 bases, read in frame from base 1. The junction shows trimming of 3 bases on V and 6 bases on J, plus 17 bases between the germline ends. Recombination joined TRBV9 with TRBJ2-3; the best D guess is TRBD1, with 5 bases matching. The sequencing input was PBMCs or T cells enriched from blood (not recorded which). This TCR was sampled from a woman aged 35 to 49 with acute COVID-19. CDR3 protein: CASSGQEPPGDTQYF. The DNA is as follows: TGTGCCAGCAGCGGCCAAGAACCACCAGGGGATACGCAGTATTTT.